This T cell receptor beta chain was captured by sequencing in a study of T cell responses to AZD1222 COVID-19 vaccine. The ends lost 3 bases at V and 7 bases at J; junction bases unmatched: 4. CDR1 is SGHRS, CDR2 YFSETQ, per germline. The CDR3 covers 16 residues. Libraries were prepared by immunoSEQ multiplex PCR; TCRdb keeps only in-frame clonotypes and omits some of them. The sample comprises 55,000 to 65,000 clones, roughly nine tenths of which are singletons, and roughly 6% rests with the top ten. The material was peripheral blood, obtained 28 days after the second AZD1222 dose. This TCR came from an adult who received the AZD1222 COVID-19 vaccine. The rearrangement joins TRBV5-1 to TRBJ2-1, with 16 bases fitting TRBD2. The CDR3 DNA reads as TGCGCCAGCAGCTGGGGACTAGCGGGAGGGCTGAATGAGCAGTTCTTC. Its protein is CASSWGLAGGLNEQFF.